Listed below are T cell receptor beta chains from one sample, sequenced in a study of cytomegalovirus exposure and HLA in healthy donors. Libraries were prepared by immunoSEQ multiplex PCR; TCRdb keeps only in-frame clonotypes and omits some of them. The table lists roughly 190,000 clones, roughly 9.4% of them singletons. Sequenced material: PBMCs. The receptors here all came from a woman aged 30 to 39 in good health and CMV-seropositive. CDR3s include the opening cysteine and the closing phenylalanine or tryptophan. D genes are given only for firm matches. Clone size appears in some rows only: once, few, many, or a class for an expanded clone.

V gene: TRBV5-6; CDR3 length: 17; clone size: few; J gene: TRBJ2-3; D gene: TRBD2; CDR3 protein: CASSRSFTTSATDTQYF; CDR3 DNA: TGTGCCAGCAGCCGTTCTTTCACGACTAGCGCCACAGATACGCAGTATTTT
V gene: TRBV19; CDR3 length: 15; clone size: few; J gene: TRBJ2-3; D gene: TRBD2; CDR3 protein: CASTTGTSGSYTQYF; CDR3 DNA: TGTGCCAGTACCACCGGGACTAGCGGTTCTTATACGCAGTATTTT
V gene: TRBV5-1; CDR3 length: 16; clone size: -; J gene: TRBJ2-1; D gene: -; CDR3 protein: CASSLIRGRSYNEQFF; CDR3 DNA: TGCGCCAGCAGCTTGATTAGGGGGAGATCCTACAATGAGCAGTTCTTC
V gene: TRBV11-3; CDR3 length: 15; clone size: few; J gene: TRBJ2-7; D gene: -; CDR3 protein: CASSSPIGSSYEQYF; CDR3 DNA: TGTGCCAGCAGCTCACCTATAGGGAGCTCCTACGAGCAGTACTTC
V gene: TRBV14; CDR3 length: 14; clone size: -; J gene: TRBJ1-1; D gene: TRBD1; CDR3 protein: CASSPGTDNTEAFF; CDR3 DNA: TGTGCCAGCAGCCCCGGGACAGACAACACTGAAGCTTTCTTT
V gene: TRBV18; CDR3 length: 15; clone size: few; J gene: TRBJ1-1; D gene: -; CDR3 protein: CASSPGDRKNTEAFF; CDR3 DNA: TGTGCCAGCTCGCCGGGGGACCGCAAGAACACTGAAGCTTTCTTT
V gene: TRBV6-6; CDR3 length: 15; clone size: few; J gene: TRBJ2-1; D gene: -; CDR3 protein: CASSYRRAVGHEQFF; CDR3 DNA: TGTGCCAGCAGTTACCGGAGGGCTGTAGGGCATGAGCAGTTCTTC
V gene: TRBV7-2; CDR3 length: 16; clone size: -; J gene: TRBJ1-1; D gene: -; CDR3 protein: CASSLVWVGLNTEAFF; CDR3 DNA: TGTGCCAGCAGCTTGGTCTGGGTCGGGTTGAACACTGAAGCTTTCTTT
V gene: TRBV29-1; CDR3 length: 12; clone size: few; J gene: TRBJ1-1; D gene: -; CDR3 protein: CSVDSEGTEAFF; CDR3 DNA: TGCAGCGTTGACTCGGAGGGCACTGAAGCTTTCTTT
V gene: TRBV19; CDR3 length: 16; clone size: -; J gene: TRBJ2-1; D gene: -; CDR3 protein: CASSMRVSSSYNEQFF; CDR3 DNA: TGTGCCAGTAGTATGAGGGTCTCCAGCTCCTACAATGAGCAGTTCTTC
V gene: TRBV6-1; CDR3 length: 15; clone size: few; J gene: TRBJ2-2; D gene: -; CDR3 protein: CASSLNPVGTGELFF; CDR3 DNA: TGTGCCAGCAGTCTAAATCCGGTTGGTACCGGGGAGCTGTTTTTT
V gene: TRBV29-1; CDR3 length: 13; clone size: -; J gene: TRBJ2-7; D gene: -; CDR3 protein: CSVSQGSAYEQYF; CDR3 DNA: TGCAGCGTTTCCCAGGGGTCCGCCTACGAGCAGTACTTC
V gene: TRBV19; CDR3 length: 15; clone size: -; J gene: TRBJ1-1; D gene: -; CDR3 protein: CASSKRFEGDTEAFF; CDR3 DNA: TGTGCCAGTAGTAAACGCTTCGAGGGGGACACTGAAGCTTTCTTT
V gene: TRBV9; CDR3 length: 14; clone size: -; J gene: TRBJ1-2; D gene: -; CDR3 protein: CASSVVAGYYGYTF; CDR3 DNA: TGTGCCAGCAGCGTAGTAGCGGGGTACTATGGCTACACCTTC
V gene: TRBV7-9; CDR3 length: 16; clone size: few; J gene: TRBJ2-7; D gene: -; CDR3 protein: CASSPPWGRERDEQYF; CDR3 DNA: TGTGCCAGCAGCCCACCGTGGGGGCGGGAGAGGGACGAGCAGTACTTC
V gene: TRBV6-5; CDR3 length: 13; clone size: few; J gene: TRBJ2-2; D gene: -; CDR3 protein: CASNTANTGELFF; CDR3 DNA: TGTGCCAGCAACACAGCGAACACCGGGGAGCTGTTTTTT
V gene: TRBV7-2; CDR3 length: 16; clone size: -; J gene: TRBJ2-3; D gene: -; CDR3 protein: CASSLKGGPITDTQYF; CDR3 DNA: TGTGCCAGCAGCTTAAAAGGCGGCCCCATCACAGATACGCAGTATTTT
V gene: TRBV5-4; CDR3 length: 16; clone size: few; J gene: TRBJ1-4; D gene: -; CDR3 protein: CASSWEGWQTNEKLFF; CDR3 DNA: TGTGCCAGCAGCTGGGAGGGGTGGCAGACTAATGAAAAACTGTTTTTT
V gene: TRBV9; CDR3 length: 15; clone size: -; J gene: TRBJ2-6; D gene: -; CDR3 protein: CASSVAGRGANVLTF; CDR3 DNA: TGTGCCAGCAGCGTAGCAGGGAGGGGGGCCAACGTCCTGACTTTC
V gene: TRBV5-1; CDR3 length: 14; clone size: -; J gene: TRBJ2-7; D gene: -; CDR3 protein: CASSLDGGTYEQYF; CDR3 DNA: TGCGCCAGCAGCTTGGATGGGGGCACCTACGAGCAGTACTTC
V gene: TRBV9; CDR3 length: 15; clone size: few; J gene: TRBJ2-7; D gene: TRBD2; CDR3 protein: CASSVDLAGSYEQYF; CDR3 DNA: TGTGCCAGCAGCGTAGATCTAGCGGGTTCCTACGAGCAGTACTTC
V gene: TRBV13; CDR3 length: 14; clone size: few; J gene: TRBJ1-1; D gene: -; CDR3 protein: CASSSDSTNTEAFF; CDR3 DNA: TGTGCCAGCAGCTCAGACAGCACGAACACTGAAGCTTTCTTT
V gene: TRBV18; CDR3 length: 14; clone size: few; J gene: TRBJ1-3; D gene: -; CDR3 protein: CASSAGVAGNTIYF; CDR3 DNA: TGTGCCAGCTCAGCCGGAGTAGCTGGAAACACCATATATTTT
V gene: TRBV27; CDR3 length: 15; clone size: few; J gene: TRBJ1-5; D gene: TRBD1; CDR3 protein: CASSLGQGWNQPQHF; CDR3 DNA: TGTGCCAGCAGTTTGGGACAGGGGTGGAATCAGCCCCAGCATTTT
V gene: TRBV19; CDR3 length: 15; clone size: -; J gene: TRBJ1-5; D gene: -; CDR3 protein: CASSMVLYSNQPQHF; CDR3 DNA: TGTGCCAGTAGTATGGTCCTCTATAGCAATCAGCCCCAGCATTTT
V gene: TRBV5-6; CDR3 length: 17; clone size: few; J gene: TRBJ2-7; D gene: TRBD2; CDR3 protein: CASSAGLAGEQPVEQYF; CDR3 DNA: TGTGCCAGCAGCGCGGGACTAGCGGGAGAGCAACCCGTCGAGCAGTACTTC
V gene: TRBV19; CDR3 length: 15; clone size: -; J gene: TRBJ1-5; D gene: TRBD1; CDR3 protein: CASSIIGGAGQPQHF; CDR3 DNA: TGTGCCAGTAGTATCATAGGGGGCGCTGGTCAGCCCCAGCATTTT
V gene: TRBV7-9; CDR3 length: 16; clone size: -; J gene: TRBJ1-5; D gene: TRBD1; CDR3 protein: CASSRTGLLGNQPQHF; CDR3 DNA: TGTGCCAGCAGCCGGACAGGTCTTCTGGGCAATCAGCCCCAGCATTTT
V gene: TRBV19; CDR3 length: 15; clone size: -; J gene: TRBJ2-7; D gene: TRBD2; CDR3 protein: CASSIGSGSSYEQYF; CDR3 DNA: TGTGCCAGTAGTATAGGGAGCGGGAGCTCCTACGAGCAGTACTTC
V gene: TRBV15; CDR3 length: 16; clone size: -; J gene: TRBJ1-2; D gene: TRBD1; CDR3 protein: CATSWTTGTGQYGYTF; CDR3 DNA: TGTGCCACCAGCTGGACAACCGGGACAGGGCAGTATGGCTACACCTTC
V gene: TRBV25-1; CDR3 length: 14; clone size: -; J gene: TRBJ1-4; D gene: -; CDR3 protein: CASRPRVANEKLFF; CDR3 DNA: TGTGCCAGCCGCCCCAGGGTTGCTAATGAAAAACTGTTTTTT
V gene: TRBV5-6; CDR3 length: 15; clone size: few; J gene: TRBJ1-2; D gene: TRBD1; CDR3 protein: CASSLTDRGPYGYTF; CDR3 DNA: TGTGCCAGCAGCCTGACGGACAGGGGGCCGTATGGCTACACCTTC
V gene: TRBV14; CDR3 length: 18; clone size: few; J gene: TRBJ2-5; D gene: TRBD2; CDR3 protein: CASSQELLLGLVRETQYF; CDR3 DNA: TGTGCCAGCAGCCAAGAACTACTCCTCGGACTAGTCAGAGAGACCCAGTACTTC
V gene: TRBV7-9; CDR3 length: 17; clone size: few; J gene: TRBJ2-2; D gene: -; CDR3 protein: CASSLARILQGPGELFF; CDR3 DNA: TGTGCCAGCAGCTTAGCGCGTATCCTCCAGGGTCCCGGGGAGCTGTTTTTT
V gene: TRBV27; CDR3 length: 17; clone size: few; J gene: TRBJ2-1; D gene: TRBD1; CDR3 protein: CASSLRPLTRGWGEQFF; CDR3 DNA: TGTGCCAGCAGTTTGCGACCCTTGACCAGGGGGTGGGGTGAGCAGTTCTTC
V gene: TRBV7-9; CDR3 length: 15; clone size: -; J gene: TRBJ2-2; D gene: TRBD1; CDR3 protein: CASSFPGQGIGELFF; CDR3 DNA: TGTGCCAGCAGCTTTCCGGGACAGGGGATCGGGGAGCTGTTTTTT
V gene: TRBV4-1; CDR3 length: 19; clone size: -; J gene: TRBJ1-2; D gene: -; CDR3 protein: CASSQGGRGRGLDNYGYTF; CDR3 DNA: TGCGCCAGCAGCCAAGGCGGGCGGGGCAGGGGACTAGATAACTATGGCTACACCTTC
V gene: TRBV27; CDR3 length: 14; clone size: few; J gene: TRBJ1-4; D gene: TRBD1; CDR3 protein: CASTSGQAREKLFF; CDR3 DNA: TGTGCCAGCACCTCGGGACAGGCCCGGGAAAAACTGTTTTTT
V gene: TRBV10-3; CDR3 length: 14; clone size: -; J gene: TRBJ2-7; D gene: TRBD2; CDR3 protein: CATALGGSSYEQYF; CDR3 DNA: TGTGCCACCGCCTTGGGCGGGAGCTCCTACGAGCAGTACTTC
V gene: TRBV5-4; CDR3 length: 17; clone size: -; J gene: TRBJ1-1; D gene: TRBD1; CDR3 protein: CASSSPGQGEVGTEAFF; CDR3 DNA: TGTGCCAGCAGCTCTCCGGGACAGGGAGAAGTAGGGACTGAAGCTTTCTTT
V gene: TRBV9; CDR3 length: 14; clone size: few; J gene: TRBJ2-7; D gene: -; CDR3 protein: CASSPTFVPGEQYF; CDR3 DNA: TGTGCCAGCAGCCCTACGTTTGTACCGGGGGAGCAGTACTTC
V gene: TRBV2; CDR3 length: 15; clone size: -; J gene: TRBJ2-5; D gene: TRBD2; CDR3 protein: CASSGLAGGQETQYF; CDR3 DNA: TGTGCCAGCAGTGGTCTAGCGGGAGGGCAAGAGACCCAGTACTTC
V gene: TRBV25-1; CDR3 length: 15; clone size: once; J gene: TRBJ2-1; D gene: TRBD1; CDR3 protein: CASSGSRTGGNEQFF; CDR3 DNA: TGTGCCAGCAGTGGCTCACGGACAGGGGGTAATGAGCAGTTCTTC
V gene: TRBV20-1; CDR3 length: 11; clone size: few; J gene: TRBJ2-1; D gene: TRBD2; CDR3 protein: CSAGAGDEQFF; CDR3 DNA: TGCAGTGCTGGAGCGGGAGATGAGCAGTTCTTC
V gene: TRBV7-6; CDR3 length: 17; clone size: few; J gene: TRBJ2-5; D gene: -; CDR3 protein: CASSLGTYAGRQETQYF; CDR3 DNA: TGTGCCAGCAGCTTAGGTACATATGCAGGGAGGCAAGAGACCCAGTACTTC
V gene: TRBV6-1; CDR3 length: 15; clone size: -; J gene: TRBJ2-7; D gene: -; CDR3 protein: CASSEAVGGTYEQYF; CDR3 DNA: TGTGCCAGCAGTGAAGCTGTGGGCGGGACTTACGAGCAGTACTTC
V gene: TRBV6-5; CDR3 length: 13; clone size: -; J gene: TRBJ1-2; D gene: TRBD1; CDR3 protein: CASSGQGSYGYTF; CDR3 DNA: TGTGCCAGCAGTGGACAGGGAAGCTATGGCTACACCTTC
V gene: TRBV30; CDR3 length: 15; clone size: -; J gene: TRBJ1-2; D gene: TRBD1; CDR3 protein: CAWESTGTGDYGYTF; CDR3 DNA: TGTGCCTGGGAAAGTACCGGGACAGGGGACTATGGCTACACCTTC
V gene: TRBV9; CDR3 length: 16; clone size: -; J gene: TRBJ2-3; D gene: TRBD2; CDR3 protein: CASSAGLADSTDTQYF; CDR3 DNA: TGTGCCAGCAGCGCAGGACTAGCGGATAGCACAGATACGCAGTATTTT
V gene: TRBV5-4; CDR3 length: 15; clone size: -; J gene: TRBJ1-1; D gene: TRBD1; CDR3 protein: CASSLAGGTVVVAFF; CDR3 DNA: TGTGCCAGCAGCTTGGCCGGAGGGACAGTTGTTGTAGCTTTCTTT
V gene: TRBV29-1; CDR3 length: 15; clone size: few; J gene: TRBJ2-2; D gene: TRBD2; CDR3 protein: CSVGSSGRGTGELFF; CDR3 DNA: TGCAGCGTTGGGAGTAGCGGGAGAGGGACCGGGGAGCTGTTTTTT
V gene: TRBV11-2; CDR3 length: 18; clone size: -; J gene: TRBJ2-3; D gene: TRBD2; CDR3 protein: CASSLGMGGGSSTDTQYF; CDR3 DNA: TGTGCCAGCAGCTTAGGAATGGGGGGGGGATCTAGCACAGATACGCAGTATTTT
V gene: TRBV9; CDR3 length: 19; clone size: -; J gene: TRBJ2-1; D gene: TRBD2; CDR3 protein: CASSRRGLGEGSSYNEQFF; CDR3 DNA: TGTGCCAGCAGCCGCAGAGGACTAGGTGAGGGTAGCTCCTACAATGAGCAGTTCTTC
V gene: TRBV5-1; CDR3 length: 14; clone size: -; J gene: TRBJ2-7; D gene: -; CDR3 protein: CASSLDQVSYEQYF; CDR3 DNA: TGCGCCAGCAGCTTGGACCAGGTATCCTACGAGCAGTACTTC
V gene: TRBV18; CDR3 length: 14; clone size: few; J gene: TRBJ1-2; D gene: -; CDR3 protein: CASSQGAALYGYTF; CDR3 DNA: TGTGCCAGCTCACAAGGGGCCGCCCTATACGGCTACACCTTC